The clone carrying this TCR beta chain was picked up a small number of times. The entry originates in a study of identical twins. In TCRdb, the 5' RACE reads were re-called with MiXCR into one record per CDR3 protein. The profile covers hundreds of thousands of distinct CDR3 sequences, with approximately 24% appearing a single time and just under 3% taken by the ten largest. This sample was shared with a second study, whose subject was T cells expressing NK-cell markers. That work adds: Whether expanded NKG2C+ T cell clones were HCMV specific stayed uncertain.

Source material: CD4+ T cells sorted from blood. The clonotype originates from a woman under 30 in good health.

The CDR3 DNA reads as TGTGCCAGCAGCGTAGCCTCGGGACTAGACGGTGAGCAGTTCTTC. Its protein product is CASSVASGLDGEQFF. The V call is TRBV9, the J call TRBJ2-1, with 8 positions matching TRBD2. There are 15 residues in the CDR3. With V trimmed by 0 bases and J by 9 bases, 8 bases remained unmatched. CDR1 and CDR2 (germline): SGDLS, YYNGEE.